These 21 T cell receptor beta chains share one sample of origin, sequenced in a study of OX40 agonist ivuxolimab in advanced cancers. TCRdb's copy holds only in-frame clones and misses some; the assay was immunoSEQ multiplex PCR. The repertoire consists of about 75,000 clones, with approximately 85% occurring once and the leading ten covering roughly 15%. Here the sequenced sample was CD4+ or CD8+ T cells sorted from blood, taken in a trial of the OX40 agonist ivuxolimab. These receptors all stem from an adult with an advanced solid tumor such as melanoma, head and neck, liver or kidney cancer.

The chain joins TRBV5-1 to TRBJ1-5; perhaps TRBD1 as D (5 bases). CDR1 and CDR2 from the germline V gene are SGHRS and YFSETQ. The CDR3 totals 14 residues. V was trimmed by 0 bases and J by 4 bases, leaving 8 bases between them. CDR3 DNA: TGCGCCAGCAGCTTGGAGGGGCGGAATCAGCCCCAGCATTTT. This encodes CASSLEGRNQPQHF.

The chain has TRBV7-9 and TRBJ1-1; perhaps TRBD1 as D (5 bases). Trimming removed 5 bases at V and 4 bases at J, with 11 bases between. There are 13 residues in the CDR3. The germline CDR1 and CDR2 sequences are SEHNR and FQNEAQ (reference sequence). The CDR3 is CASSMTVLTEAFF. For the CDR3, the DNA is TGTGCCAGCAGCATGACAGTTCTCACTGAAGCTTTCTTT.

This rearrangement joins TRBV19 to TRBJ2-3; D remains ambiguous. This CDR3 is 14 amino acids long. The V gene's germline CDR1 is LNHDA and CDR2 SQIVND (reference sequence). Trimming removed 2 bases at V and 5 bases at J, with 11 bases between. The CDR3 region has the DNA TGTGCCAGTAGTATAAGGGTAGCTGGAGATACGCAGTATTTT. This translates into CASSIRVAGDTQYF.

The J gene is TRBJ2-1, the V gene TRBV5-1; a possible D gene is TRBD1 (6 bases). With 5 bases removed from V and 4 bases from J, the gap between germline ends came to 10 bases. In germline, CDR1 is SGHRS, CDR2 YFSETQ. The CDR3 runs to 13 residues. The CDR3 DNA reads TGCGCCAGCAGATTCGGACAGTACAATGAGCAGTTCTTC. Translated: CASRFGQYNEQFF.

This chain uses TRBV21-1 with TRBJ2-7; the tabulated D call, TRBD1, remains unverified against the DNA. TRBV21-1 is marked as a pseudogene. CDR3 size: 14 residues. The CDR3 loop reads CASMGRGQSYEQYF. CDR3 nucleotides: TGTGCCAGCATGGGTAGGGGACAGTCCTACGAGCAGTACTTC.

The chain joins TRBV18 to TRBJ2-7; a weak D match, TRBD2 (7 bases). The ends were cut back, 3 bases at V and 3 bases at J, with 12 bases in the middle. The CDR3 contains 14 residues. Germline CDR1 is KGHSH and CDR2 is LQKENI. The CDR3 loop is CASSPVRGGYEQYF. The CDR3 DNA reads TGTGCCAGCTCACCGGTGAGGGGGGGCTACGAGCAGTACTTC.

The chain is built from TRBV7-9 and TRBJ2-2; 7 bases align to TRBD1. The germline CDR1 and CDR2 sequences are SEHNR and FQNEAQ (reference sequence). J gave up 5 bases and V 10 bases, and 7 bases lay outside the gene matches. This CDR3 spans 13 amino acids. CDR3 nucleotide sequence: TGTGCCAACACAGGGGTTGGAACCGGGGAGCTGTTTTTT. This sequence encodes CANTGVGTGELFF.

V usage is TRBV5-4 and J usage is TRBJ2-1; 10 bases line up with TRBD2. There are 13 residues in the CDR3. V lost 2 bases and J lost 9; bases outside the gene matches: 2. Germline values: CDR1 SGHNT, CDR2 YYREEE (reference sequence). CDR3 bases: TGTGCCAGCAGCTTAGCGGGAGGGCCTGAGCAGTTCTTC. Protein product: CASSLAGGPEQFF.

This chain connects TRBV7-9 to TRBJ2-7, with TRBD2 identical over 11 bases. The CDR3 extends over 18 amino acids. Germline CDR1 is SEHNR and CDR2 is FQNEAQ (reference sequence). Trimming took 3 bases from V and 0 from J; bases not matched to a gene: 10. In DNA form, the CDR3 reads TGTGCCAGCAGCTTTCATCCCGGGACTAGCGGAGCCTCCTACGAGCAGTACTTC. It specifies CASSFHPGTSGASYEQYF.

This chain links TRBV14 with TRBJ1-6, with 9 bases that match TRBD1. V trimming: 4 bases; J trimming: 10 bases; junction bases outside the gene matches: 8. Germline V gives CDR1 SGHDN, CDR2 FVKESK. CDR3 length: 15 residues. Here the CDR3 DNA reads TGTGCCAGCAGCCTTCGGACAGGGGCTAGGTCACCCCTCCACTTT. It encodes CASSLRTGARSPLHF.

DNA for the CDR3: TGTGCCAGTAGTATCCCGGGGGTGCCAGGGACCGGGGAGCTGTTTTTT. Encoded protein: CASSIPGVPGTGELFF. The genes are TRBV19 and TRBJ2-2; D might be TRBD2 (6 bases). The CDR3 consists of 16 residues. Germline lookup yields CDR1 LNHDA and CDR2 SQIVND (reference sequence). V gave up 3 bases and J gave up 5 bases, with 16 bases separating them.

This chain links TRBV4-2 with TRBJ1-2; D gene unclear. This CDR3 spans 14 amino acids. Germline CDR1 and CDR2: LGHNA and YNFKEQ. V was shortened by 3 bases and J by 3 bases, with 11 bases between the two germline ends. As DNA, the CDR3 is TGTGCCAGCAGCCATGGCACAGATTACTATGGCTACACCTTC. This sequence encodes CASSHGTDYYGYTF.

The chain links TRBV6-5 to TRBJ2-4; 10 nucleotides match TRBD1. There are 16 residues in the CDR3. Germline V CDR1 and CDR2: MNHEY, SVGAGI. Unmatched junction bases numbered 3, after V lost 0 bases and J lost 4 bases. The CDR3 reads CASSYSTGGEKNIQYF. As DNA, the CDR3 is TGTGCCAGCAGTTACTCGACAGGGGGCGAAAAAAACATTCAGTACTTC.

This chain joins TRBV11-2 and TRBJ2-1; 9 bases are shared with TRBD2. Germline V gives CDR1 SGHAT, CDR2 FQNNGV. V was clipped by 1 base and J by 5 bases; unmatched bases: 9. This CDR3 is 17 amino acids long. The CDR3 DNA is TGTGCCAGCAGCTTAGGGCTGACTAGCGGAGTTCACAATGAGCAGTTCTTC. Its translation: CASSLGLTSGVHNEQFF.

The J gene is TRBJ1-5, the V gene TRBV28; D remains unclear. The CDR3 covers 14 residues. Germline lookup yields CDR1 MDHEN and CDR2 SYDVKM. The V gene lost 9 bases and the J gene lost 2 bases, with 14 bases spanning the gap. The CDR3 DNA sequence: TGTGCCAGTGCGTCTCTCTGGGGCAATCAGCCCCAGCATTTT. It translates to CASASLWGNQPQHF. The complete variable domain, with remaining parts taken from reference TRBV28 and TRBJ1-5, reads DVKVTQSSRYLVKRTGEKVFLECVQDMDHENMFWYRQDPGLGLRLIYFSYDVKMKEKGDIPEGYSVSREKKERFSLILESASTNQTSMYLCASASLWGNQPQHFGDGTRLSIL.

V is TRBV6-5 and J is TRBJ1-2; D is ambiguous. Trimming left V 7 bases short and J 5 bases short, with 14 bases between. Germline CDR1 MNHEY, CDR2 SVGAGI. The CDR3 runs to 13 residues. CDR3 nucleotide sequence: TGTGCCAGCAAAACCAACAGAGATTATGGCTACACCTTC. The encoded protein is CASKTNRDYGYTF.

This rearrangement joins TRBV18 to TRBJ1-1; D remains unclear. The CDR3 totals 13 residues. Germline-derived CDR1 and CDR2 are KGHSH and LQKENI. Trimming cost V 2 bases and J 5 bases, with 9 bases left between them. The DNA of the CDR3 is TGTGCCAGCTCACCAGGGATACGGACTGAAGCTTTCTTT. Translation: CASSPGIRTEAFF.

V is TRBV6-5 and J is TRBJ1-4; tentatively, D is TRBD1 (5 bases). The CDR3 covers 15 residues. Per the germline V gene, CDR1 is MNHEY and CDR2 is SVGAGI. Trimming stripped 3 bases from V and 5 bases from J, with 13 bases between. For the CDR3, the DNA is TGTGCCAGCAGTTATCGCGGGGGGGAAAATGAAAAACTGTTTTTT. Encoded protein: CASSYRGGENEKLFF.

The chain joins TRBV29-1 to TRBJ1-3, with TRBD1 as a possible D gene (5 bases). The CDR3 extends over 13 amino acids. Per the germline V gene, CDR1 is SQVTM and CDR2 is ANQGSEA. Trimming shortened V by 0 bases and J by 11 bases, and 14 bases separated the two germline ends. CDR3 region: CSVEEFAGEAIYF. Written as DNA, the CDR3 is TGCAGCGTTGAAGAATTCGCGGGGGAAGCCATATATTTT.

DNA of the CDR3: TGCGCCAGCAGCTTGGTTGGTAGATCGTATGAGCAGTTCTTC. Protein product: CASSLVGRSYEQFF. The rearrangement links TRBV5-1 to TRBJ2-1; no reliable D call. Trimming removed 0 bases from V and 8 bases from J, with 12 bases in between. The length of the CDR3 is 14 residues. In germline, CDR1 is SGHRS, CDR2 YFSETQ. Using reference TRBV5-1 and TRBJ2-1 for the parts outside the CDR3, the full variable domain is KAGVTQTPRYLIKTRGQQVTLSCSPISGHRSVSWYQQTPGQGLQFLFEYFSETQRNKGNFPGRFSGRQFSNSRSEMNVSTLELGDSALYLCASSLVGRSYEQFFGPGTRLTVL.

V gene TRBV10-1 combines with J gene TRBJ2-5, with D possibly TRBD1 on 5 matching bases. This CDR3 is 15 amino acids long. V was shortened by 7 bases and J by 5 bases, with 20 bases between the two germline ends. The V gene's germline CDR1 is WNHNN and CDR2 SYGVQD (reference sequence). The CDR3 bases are TGCGCCAGCACCAACCCCTGGCAGGGAACGGAGACCCAGTACTTC. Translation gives CASTNPWQGTETQYF.